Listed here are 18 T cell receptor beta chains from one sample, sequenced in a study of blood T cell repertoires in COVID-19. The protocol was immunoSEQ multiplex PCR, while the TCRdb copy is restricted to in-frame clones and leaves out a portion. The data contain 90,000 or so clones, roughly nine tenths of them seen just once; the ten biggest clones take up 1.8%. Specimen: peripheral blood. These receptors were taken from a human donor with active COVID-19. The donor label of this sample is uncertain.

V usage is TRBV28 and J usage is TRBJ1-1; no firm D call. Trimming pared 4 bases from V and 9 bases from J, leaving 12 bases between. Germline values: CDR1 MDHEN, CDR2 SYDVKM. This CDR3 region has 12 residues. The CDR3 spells CASSSPWAQAFF. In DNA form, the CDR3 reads TGTGCCAGCAGTTCCCCCTGGGCTCAAGCTTTCTTT.

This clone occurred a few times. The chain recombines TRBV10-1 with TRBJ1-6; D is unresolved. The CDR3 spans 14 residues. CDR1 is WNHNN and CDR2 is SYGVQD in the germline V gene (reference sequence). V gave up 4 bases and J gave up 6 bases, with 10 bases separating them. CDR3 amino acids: CASSAGLPNSPLHF. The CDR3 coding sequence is TGCGCCAGCAGTGCCGGTCTGCCTAATTCACCCCTCCACTTT.

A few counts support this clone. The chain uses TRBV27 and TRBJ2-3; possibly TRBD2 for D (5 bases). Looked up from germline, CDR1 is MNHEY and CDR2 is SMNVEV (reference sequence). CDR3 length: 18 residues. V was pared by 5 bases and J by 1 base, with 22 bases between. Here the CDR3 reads CASSPRTLDYTGTDTQYF. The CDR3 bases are TGTGCCAGCAGTCCCCGTACCCTAGACTATACCGGCACAGATACGCAGTATTTT.

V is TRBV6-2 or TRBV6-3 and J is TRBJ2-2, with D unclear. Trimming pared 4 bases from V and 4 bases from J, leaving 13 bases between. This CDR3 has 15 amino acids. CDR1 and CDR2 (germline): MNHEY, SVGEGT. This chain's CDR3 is CASSSLRVFTGELFF. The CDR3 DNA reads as TGTGCCAGCAGTTCCCTACGTGTATTCACCGGGGAGCTGTTTTTT.

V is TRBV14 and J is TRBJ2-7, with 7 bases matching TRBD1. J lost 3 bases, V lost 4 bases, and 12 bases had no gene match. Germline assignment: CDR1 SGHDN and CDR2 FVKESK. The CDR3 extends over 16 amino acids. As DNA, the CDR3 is TGTGCCAGCAGCCCTTACGTGGGGGACAGAGGCTACGAGCAGTACTTC. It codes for CASSPYVGDRGYEQYF.

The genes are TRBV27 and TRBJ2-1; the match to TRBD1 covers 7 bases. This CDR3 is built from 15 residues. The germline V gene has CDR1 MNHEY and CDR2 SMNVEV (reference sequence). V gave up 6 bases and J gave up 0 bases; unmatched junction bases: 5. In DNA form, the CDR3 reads TGTGCCAGCAGACACAGGGGCAGCTCCTACAATGAGCAGTTCTTC. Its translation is CASRHRGSSYNEQFF.

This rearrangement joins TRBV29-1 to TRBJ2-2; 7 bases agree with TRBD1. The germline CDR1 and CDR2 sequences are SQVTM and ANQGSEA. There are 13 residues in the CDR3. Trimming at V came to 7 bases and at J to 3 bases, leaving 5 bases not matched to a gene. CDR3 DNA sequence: TGCAGCGGCGGAACAGGGGACACCGGGGAGCTGTTTTTT. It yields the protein CSGGTGDTGELFF.

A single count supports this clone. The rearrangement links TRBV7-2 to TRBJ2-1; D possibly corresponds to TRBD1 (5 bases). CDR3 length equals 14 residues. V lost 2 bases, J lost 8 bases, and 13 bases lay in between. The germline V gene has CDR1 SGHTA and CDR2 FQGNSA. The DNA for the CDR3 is TGTGCCAGCAGCTTATATGCCAGGGCGGATGAGCAGTTCTTC. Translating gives CASSLYARADEQFF.

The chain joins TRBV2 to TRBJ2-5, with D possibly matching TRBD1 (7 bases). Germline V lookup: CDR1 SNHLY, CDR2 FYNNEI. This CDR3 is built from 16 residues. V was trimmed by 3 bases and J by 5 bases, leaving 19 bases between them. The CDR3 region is CASSDEGAGWVETQYF. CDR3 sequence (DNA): TGTGCCAGCAGTGATGAGGGGGCGGGGTGGGTGGAGACCCAGTACTTC.

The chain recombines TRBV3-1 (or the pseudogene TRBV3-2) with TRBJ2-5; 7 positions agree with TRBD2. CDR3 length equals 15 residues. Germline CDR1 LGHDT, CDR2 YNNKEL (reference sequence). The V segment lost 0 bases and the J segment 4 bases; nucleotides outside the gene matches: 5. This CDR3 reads CASSQDGWGGETQYF. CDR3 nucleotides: TGTGCCAGCAGCCAAGATGGCTGGGGGGGAGAGACCCAGTACTTC.

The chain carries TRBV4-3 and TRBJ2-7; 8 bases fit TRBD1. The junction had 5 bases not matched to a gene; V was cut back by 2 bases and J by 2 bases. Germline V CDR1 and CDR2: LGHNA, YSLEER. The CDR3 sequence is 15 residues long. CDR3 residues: CASSQLRQGTYEQYF. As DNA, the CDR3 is TGCGCCAGCAGCCAACTAAGACAGGGGACCTACGAGCAGTACTTC.

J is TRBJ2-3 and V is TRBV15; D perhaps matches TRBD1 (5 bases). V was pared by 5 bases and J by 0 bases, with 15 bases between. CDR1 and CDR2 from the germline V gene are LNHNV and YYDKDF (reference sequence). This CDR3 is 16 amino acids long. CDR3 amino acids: CATSGRTLRSTDTQYF. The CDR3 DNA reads TGTGCCACCAGCGGACGGACACTACGAAGCACAGATACGCAGTATTTT.

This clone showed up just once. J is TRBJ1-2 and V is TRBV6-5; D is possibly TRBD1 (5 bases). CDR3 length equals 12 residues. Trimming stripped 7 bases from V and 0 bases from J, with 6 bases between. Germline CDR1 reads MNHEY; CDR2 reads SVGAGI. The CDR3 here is CASTGTNYGYTF. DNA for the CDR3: TGTGCCAGCACAGGGACTAACTATGGCTACACCTTC.

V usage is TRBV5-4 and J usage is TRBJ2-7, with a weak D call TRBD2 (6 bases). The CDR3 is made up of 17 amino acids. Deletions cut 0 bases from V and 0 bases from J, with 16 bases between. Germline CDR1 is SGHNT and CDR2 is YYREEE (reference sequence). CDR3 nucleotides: TGTGCCAGCAGCTTGGGAGGCGGGGCTGACAGCTCCTACGAGCAGTACTTC. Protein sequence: CASSLGGGADSSYEQYF.

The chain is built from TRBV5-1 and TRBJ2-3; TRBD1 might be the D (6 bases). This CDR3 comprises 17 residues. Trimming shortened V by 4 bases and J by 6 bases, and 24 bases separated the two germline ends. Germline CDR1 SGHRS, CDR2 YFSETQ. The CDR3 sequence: CASSPAPTGLVSDTQYF. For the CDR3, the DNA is TGCGCCAGCAGCCCCGCACCCACAGGGCTCGTATCCGATACGCAGTATTTT. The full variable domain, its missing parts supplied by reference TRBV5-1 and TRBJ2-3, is KAGVTQTPRYLIKTRGQQVTLSCSPISGHRSVSWYQQTPGQGLQFLFEYFSETQRNKGNFPGRFSGRQFSNSRSEMNVSTLELGDSALYLCASSPAPTGLVSDTQYFGPGTRLTVL.

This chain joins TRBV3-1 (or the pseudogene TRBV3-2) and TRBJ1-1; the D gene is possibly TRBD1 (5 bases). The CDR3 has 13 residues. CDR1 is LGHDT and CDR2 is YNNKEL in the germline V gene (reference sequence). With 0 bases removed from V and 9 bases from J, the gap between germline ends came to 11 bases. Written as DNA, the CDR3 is TGTGCCAGCAGCCAAGATCAGGAGGGGAAAGCTTTCTTT. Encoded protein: CASSQDQEGKAFF.

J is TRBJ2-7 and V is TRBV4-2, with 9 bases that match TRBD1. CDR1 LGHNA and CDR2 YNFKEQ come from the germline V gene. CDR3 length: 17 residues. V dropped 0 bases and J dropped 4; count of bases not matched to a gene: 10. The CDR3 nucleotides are TGTGCCAGCAGCCAAGACCCGCCGGGACAGGGTAGGTACGAGCAGTACTTC. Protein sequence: CASSQDPPGQGRYEQYF.

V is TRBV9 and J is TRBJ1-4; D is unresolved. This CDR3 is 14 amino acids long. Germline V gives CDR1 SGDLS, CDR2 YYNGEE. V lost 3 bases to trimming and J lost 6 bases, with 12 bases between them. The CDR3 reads CASSEHVSDEKLFF. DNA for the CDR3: TGTGCCAGCAGCGAACACGTCAGTGATGAAAAACTGTTTTTT.